Listed below are T cell receptor beta chains from one sample, sequenced in a study of identical twins. TCRdb processed the 5' RACE reads anew with MiXCR; each CDR3 protein has one entry. The data show around 490,000 distinct CDR3 sequences, 12% to 15% seen once. The sample was also linked to a second study, of yellow fever vaccine responses in identical twins.

The sequenced sample consisted of CD4+ T cells sorted from blood. The source is a woman younger than 35 in good health. Both conserved end residues are part of each CDR3. The D gene is left open where the match is weak. Not every row has a clone size; where given, it reads once, few, many or a size class.

clone_size	v_call	j_call	d_call	cdr3_length	cdr3_aa	cdr3_nt
.	TRBV24-1	TRBJ2-2	TRBD1	16	CATRHSGTGSTGELFF	TGTGCCACCAGGCACTCCGGGACAGGGTCCACCGGGGAGCTGTTTTTT
.	TRBV7-8	TRBJ2-1	TRBD2	17	CASSPRLAGGLYNEQFF	TGTGCCAGCAGCCCACGACTAGCGGGGGGACTATATAATGAGCAGTTCTTC
.	TRBV4-2	TRBJ2-5	TRBD1	16	CASSPVLGQGEETQYF	TGTGCCAGCAGCCCAGTCCTGGGACAGGGGGAAGAGACCCAGTACTTC
many	TRBV12-3/TRBV12-4	TRBJ1-5	.	15	CASSLTGYSNQPQHF	TGTGCCAGCAGTTTAACGGGTTATAGCAATCAGCCCCAGCATTTT
few	TRBV3-1	TRBJ2-3	.	13	CASSQPAGATQYF	TGTGCCAGCAGCCAGCCAGCTGGTGCTACGCAGTATTTT
.	TRBV20-1	TRBJ2-3	TRBD1	15	CSARGSGGNTDTQYF	TGCAGTGCTAGAGGTTCAGGGGGCAACACAGATACGCAGTATTTT
few	TRBV28	TRBJ1-2	TRBD1	14	CASSTRTGGYGYTF	TGTGCCAGCAGTACACGGACAGGGGGCTATGGCTACACCTTC
.	TRBV5-1	TRBJ2-7	.	15	CASSIPGTASYEQYF	TGCGCCAGCAGCATCCCCGGGACCGCCTCCTACGAGCAGTACTTC
few	TRBV12-3/TRBV12-4	TRBJ1-1	.	14	CASSFSGMNTEAFF	TGTGCCAGCAGTTTTTCCGGAATGAACACTGAAGCTTTCTTT
many	TRBV29-1	TRBJ2-2	.	13	CSALRLNTGELFF	TGCAGCGCCCTAAGGCTGAACACCGGGGAGCTGTTTTTT
.	TRBV6-5	TRBJ1-4	.	17	CASSYALPVATNEKLFF	TGTGCCAGCAGTTACGCCCTCCCCGTTGCAACTAATGAAAAACTGTTTTTT
.	TRBV6-1	TRBJ1-2	TRBD1	14	CASSTGTGAYGYTF	TGTGCCAGCAGCACCGGGACAGGGGCTTATGGCTACACCTTC
.	TRBV3-1	TRBJ2-2	TRBD1	16	CASRSIGTANTGELFF	TGTGCCAGCAGATCAATCGGGACAGCCAACACCGGGGAGCTGTTTTTT
few	TRBV11-1	TRBJ1-1	.	14	CASSPPALNTEAFF	TGTGCCAGCAGCCCCCCCGCCTTAAACACTGAAGCTTTCTTT
.	TRBV20-1	TRBJ1-5	.	13	CSASNRISQPQHF	TGCAGTGCAAGCAACAGGATTTCTCAGCCCCAGCATTTT
few	TRBV29-1	TRBJ2-2	TRBD1	14	CIIKTGGNTGELFF	TGCATCATAAAGACAGGGGGAAACACCGGGGAGCTGTTTTTT
few	TRBV29-1	TRBJ2-1	TRBD2	15	CSVGGTSGRKNEQFF	TGCAGCGTTGGGGGGACTAGCGGGAGAAAGAATGAGCAGTTCTTC
few	TRBV5-1	TRBJ1-1	.	16	CASSLLEGSLDTEAFF	TGCGCCAGCAGCTTGCTCGAGGGTAGCTTGGACACTGAAGCTTTCTTT
.	TRBV7-9	TRBJ1-4	TRBD1	15	CASSLVATGEEKLFF	TGTGCCAGCAGCTTAGTGGCGACAGGGGAGGAAAAACTGTTTTTT
few	TRBV4-1	TRBJ2-1	.	16	CASSQDVGQGFNEQFF	TGCGCCAGCAGCCAAGATGTGGGGCAGGGTTTCAATGAGCAGTTCTTC
few	TRBV28	TRBJ1-5	TRBD1	14	CASVTGGNNQPQHF	TGTGCCAGCGTAACAGGGGGCAACAATCAGCCCCAGCATTTT
few	TRBV5-6	TRBJ2-3	TRBD2	14	CASSHGTSEDTQYF	TGTGCCAGCAGCCATGGGACTAGCGAAGATACGCAGTATTTT
few	TRBV5-1	TRBJ2-7	.	14	CASSLGGTGDEQYF	TGCGCCAGCAGCTTGGGGGGCACGGGTGACGAGCAGTACTTC
.	TRBV20-1	TRBJ2-3	TRBD2	22	CSARDRGRVGTSGRYGTDTQYF	TGCAGTGCTAGAGATAGAGGCAGGGTGGGAACTAGCGGGAGGTATGGCACAGATACGCAGTATTTT
few	TRBV5-1	TRBJ1-1	.	14	CASSLWPGDTEAFF	TGCGCCAGCAGCTTGTGGCCAGGGGACACTGAAGCTTTCTTT
few	TRBV2	TRBJ2-1	TRBD2	16	CASSDWASGPNNEQFF	TGTGCCAGCAGTGACTGGGCTAGCGGGCCAAACAATGAGCAGTTCTTC
many	TRBV4-1	TRBJ1-4	.	13	CASSLPGLEKLFF	TGCGCCAGCAGCCTTCCAGGGTTGGAAAAACTGTTTTTT
few	TRBV6-1	TRBJ1-2	.	13	CASMDAINYGYTF	TGTGCCAGCATGGACGCGATAAACTATGGCTACACCTTC
few	TRBV24-1	TRBJ2-1	.	15	CATSYKGGSYNEQFF	TGTGCCACCAGTTATAAGGGGGGCTCCTACAATGAGCAGTTCTTC
few	TRBV6-2/TRBV6-3	TRBJ2-5	.	15	CASSYAQILQETQYF	TGTGCCAGCAGTTACGCACAGATACTGCAAGAGACCCAGTACTTC
.	TRBV15	TRBJ2-7	.	13	CATSRAQASEQYF	TGTGCCACCAGCAGAGCACAGGCTTCCGAGCAGTACTTC
many	TRBV6-1	TRBJ1-6	.	14	CACRSVAVNSPLHF	TGTGCCTGTCGAAGCGTCGCGGTTAATTCACCCCTCCACTTT
few	TRBV2	TRBJ1-1	TRBD1	18	CASSGRSLRTGGFTEAFF	TGTGCCAGCAGTGGAAGATCCCTACGGACAGGGGGGTTTACTGAAGCTTTCTTT
.	TRBV5-1	TRBJ2-2	TRBD2	22	CASSPGTVARTSGRSNTGELFF	TGCGCCAGCAGCCCGGGGACAGTAGCCCGGACTAGCGGGCGATCGAACACCGGGGAGCTGTTTTTT
many	TRBV15	TRBJ2-7	TRBD2	17	CATSRGETSGVTYEQYF	TGTGCCACCAGCAGAGGGGAGACTAGCGGGGTCACGTACGAGCAGTACTTC
.	TRBV5-6	TRBJ2-7	.	15	CASSAGPGSDYEQYF	TGTGCCAGCAGCGCGGGACCAGGGTCCGACTACGAGCAGTACTTC
.	TRBV2	TRBJ1-5	.	15	CASSETGFGNQPQHF	TGTGCCAGCAGTGAAACGGGATTCGGCAATCAGCCCCAGCATTTT
few	TRBV5-6	TRBJ1-1	.	15	CASSFSVLGNTEAFF	TGTGCCAGCAGCTTCTCCGTGTTGGGGAACACTGAAGCTTTCTTT
.	TRBV12-5	TRBJ2-1	TRBD1	17	CASAHGKGARSYNEQFF	TGTGCTAGTGCCCACGGAAAGGGGGCCCGGTCCTACAATGAGCAGTTCTTC
.	TRBV27	TRBJ1-2	.	16	CASSFGLRASGDGYTF	TGTGCCAGCAGTTTCGGTTTAAGGGCTAGCGGTGATGGCTACACCTTC
once	TRBV10-3	TRBJ1-5	.	15	CAISEEWTATQPQHF	TGTGCCATCAGTGAGGAGTGGACAGCTACCCAGCCCCAGCATTTT
.	TRBV5-1	TRBJ1-6	.	14	CASSLQGGNSPLHF	TGCGCCAGCAGCTTACAGGGAGGTAATTCACCCCTCCACTTT
.	TRBV27	TRBJ2-2	TRBD2	19	CASSSTGGLAGFDTGELFF	TGTGCCAGCAGTTCCACAGGGGGACTAGCGGGATTCGACACCGGGGAGCTGTTTTTT
.	TRBV12-3/TRBV12-4	TRBJ2-1	TRBD2	20	CASSAEKGLAGGRSYNEQFF	TGTGCCAGCAGCGCTGAGAAGGGACTAGCGGGGGGCCGGTCCTACAATGAGCAGTTCTTC
.	TRBV20-1	TRBJ2-3	.	13	CSARDGSRDTQYF	TGCAGTGCTAGAGATGGGAGCAGAGATACGCAGTATTTT
.	TRBV7-9	TRBJ2-1	TRBD2	16	CASSQPTGGPSNEQFF	TGTGCCAGCAGCCAACCGACGGGAGGGCCTAGCAATGAGCAGTTCTTC
.	TRBV10-3	TRBJ2-3	TRBD1	15	CAISPGGAGTDTQYF	TGTGCCATCAGTCCAGGGGGCGCCGGCACAGATACGCAGTATTTT
.	TRBV7-2	TRBJ2-3	.	15	CASSPQGTRTDTQYF	TGTGCCAGCAGCCCCCAAGGGACCAGGACAGATACGCAGTATTTT